A selection of T cell receptor beta chains follows, all from one sample in a study of CD8 T cells in ankylosing spondylitis. MiXCR, applied by TCRdb to the 5' RACE reads, yields one record per CDR3 protein. The data show approximately 340,000 distinct CDR3 sequences, about 15% seen once. The sequenced sample was blood, either unsorted or a sorted T cell fraction (not recorded which). The origin of the receptors is a male donor with ankylosing spondylitis or in good health (not recorded which). The CDR3 runs from the conserved cysteine through the conserved F or W. Fields, in order: J gene, clone size, D gene, V gene, CDR3 protein, CDR3 DNA. A D gene is named only where the DNA matches it firmly. The size of a clone is reported for some rows only, either as once, few or many, or as a class for expanded clones.

TRBJ2-3 | - | - | TRBV5-1 | CASIRGGWADTQYF | TGCGCCAGCATCCGGGGAGGTTGGGCAGATACGCAGTATTTT
TRBJ2-7 | - | - | TRBV3-1 | CASSFSGQVYEQYF | TGTGCCAGCAGCTTTTCGGGACAAGTCTACGAGCAGTACTTC
TRBJ2-5 | - | - | TRBV5-1 | CASSGKQFQETQYF | TGCGCCAGCAGCGGAAAGCAGTTCCAAGAGACCCAGTACTTC
TRBJ2-7 | few | - | TRBV5-5 | CASSFGHTYEQYF | TGTGCCAGCAGCTTCGGACATACCTACGAGCAGTACTTC
TRBJ2-7 | - | - | TRBV10-1 | CATSIGGPGEEQYF | TGCGCCACCTCTATTGGGGGGCCCGGGGAAGAGCAGTACTTC
TRBJ1-2 | once | - | TRBV6-5 | CASSSAQSATNYGYTF | TGTGCCAGCAGTTCTGCTCAATCGGCTACTAACTATGGCTACACCTTC
TRBJ1-6 | - | TRBD1 | TRBV28 | CASTEGQGYSPLHF | TGTGCCAGCACCGAGGGACAGGGTTATTCACCCCTCCACTTT
TRBJ2-5 | - | - | TRBV3-1 | CASSQEWAVQETQYF | TGTGCCAGCAGCCAAGAATGGGCAGTGCAAGAGACCCAGTACTTC
TRBJ2-3 | - | - | TRBV5-1 | CASSSRPGGTDTQYF | TGCGCCAGCAGCTCCCGACCGGGAGGCACAGATACGCAGTATTTT
TRBJ1-2 | few | - | TRBV7-2 | CASSLAGGEDYGYTF | TGTGCCAGCAGCTTAGCGGGGGGGGAAGACTATGGCTACACCTTC
TRBJ2-1 | - | - | TRBV3-1 | CASSPGWGPRNEQFF | TGTGCCAGCAGCCCCGGCTGGGGGCCAAGGAATGAGCAGTTCTTC
TRBJ2-2 | many | - | TRBV5-1 | CASRMASGLQSTGELFF | TGCGCCAGCCGAATGGCGTCGGGGCTCCAGAGCACCGGGGAGCTGTTTTTT
TRBJ2-2 | few | - | TRBV11-2 | CASSLDRLSTGELFF | TGTGCCAGCAGCTTAGATCGGCTCTCCACCGGGGAGCTGTTTTTT
TRBJ1-1 | many | - | TRBV4-1 | CASSQEGRRGTEAFF | TGCGCCAGCAGCCAAGAGGGACGGAGAGGCACTGAAGCTTTCTTT
TRBJ1-6 | - | - | TRBV3-1 | CASRPGLDNSPLHF | TGTGCCAGCAGGCCGGGTCTCGATAATTCACCCCTCCACTTT
TRBJ2-5 | few | - | TRBV29-1 | CSVGPGRERTQETQYF | TGCAGCGTTGGGCCTGGTAGGGAACGGACGCAAGAGACCCAGTACTTC
TRBJ2-3 | - | TRBD1 | TRBV7-9 | CASSLLGTGVPDTQYF | TGTGCCAGCAGCTTATTGGGGACAGGGGTGCCAGATACGCAGTATTTT
TRBJ2-7 | few | - | TRBV5-6 | CASSLSTDYEQYF | TGTGCCAGCAGCTTGTCTACAGATTACGAGCAGTACTTC
TRBJ2-1 | few | TRBD1 | TRBV11-2 | CASSLEGQIYNEQFF | TGTGCCAGCAGCTTAGAGGGACAGATATACAATGAGCAGTTCTTC
TRBJ2-5 | few | - | TRBV10-3 | CAISPRRSGVTEETQYF | TGTGCCATCAGCCCACGGAGGTCGGGGGTTACTGAAGAGACCCAGTACTTC
TRBJ1-5 | - | - | TRBV19 | CASSIGRDGSQPQHF | TGTGCCAGTAGTATCGGAAGGGACGGGAGTCAGCCCCAGCATTTT
TRBJ2-7 | - | TRBD1 | TRBV25-1 | CASSDLSGTASYEQYF | TGTGCCAGCAGTGACCTCAGTGGGACAGCCTCCTACGAGCAGTACTTC